This passage covers 18 T cell receptor beta chains from one sample sequenced in a study of CXCR4 blockade with PD-1 therapy in pancreatic cancer. Profiled with immunoSEQ multiplex PCR; TCRdb holds only in-frame clones, not every one. The sample has about 7,400 clones; roughly 50% are singletons. The sample taken for sequencing was tumor tissue. The receptors shown here come from a human donor with pancreatic ductal adenocarcinoma.

The V call is TRBV4-1, the J call TRBJ1-5; TRBD1 aligns across 7 bases. This CDR3 comprises 15 residues. Trimming removed 1 base from V and 4 bases from J; junction bases left unmatched: 4. Per the germline V gene, CDR1 is MGHRA and CDR2 is YSYEKL. CDR3 nucleotide sequence: TGCGCCAGCAGCCAAGGGGTACAGGGGAATCAGCCCCAGCATTTT. This gives the protein CASSQGVQGNQPQHF.

This clone occurred a few times. The rearrangement joins TRBV19 to TRBJ1-5, with D uncertain. The CDR3 extends over 15 amino acids. V gave up 3 bases and J gave up 2 bases, with 11 bases separating them. CDR1 is LNHDA, CDR2 SQIVND, per germline (reference sequence). CDR3 coding DNA: TGTGCCAGTAGTATGGGCGTGGGTGGCAATCAGCCCCAGCATTTT. It translates to CASSMGVGGNQPQHF.

The chain combines TRBV28 with TRBJ1-3; D remains ambiguous. V was trimmed by 2 bases and J by 3 bases, leaving 2 bases between them. Germline V gives CDR1 MDHEN, CDR2 SYDVKM. This CDR3 is 12 amino acids long. The CDR3 spells CASSLSGNTIYF. As DNA, the CDR3 is TGTGCCAGCAGTTTAAGTGGAAACACCATATATTTT.

The rearrangement uses TRBV19 and TRBJ2-1, with D possibly being TRBD2 (5 bases). The CDR3 length is 13 residues. V shed 6 bases and J shed 7 bases, with 13 bases lying between them. Germline V gene lookup returns CDR1 LNHDA and CDR2 SQIVND (reference sequence). CDR3 loop: CASSWVSGNEQFF. In DNA form, the CDR3 reads TGTGCCAGTAGCTGGGTCAGCGGTAATGAGCAGTTCTTC.

This clone was seen a few times. This rearrangement joins TRBV9 to TRBJ2-5; no definite D call. Trimming pared 0 bases from V and 0 bases from J, leaving 9 bases between. Looked up from germline, CDR1 is SGDLS and CDR2 is YYNGEE. This CDR3 comprises 15 residues. This chain's CDR3 is CASSVGNRYQETQYF. The CDR3 bases are TGTGCCAGCAGCGTAGGGAACCGGTACCAAGAGACCCAGTACTTC.

The chain combines TRBV15 with TRBJ1-5, with TRBD1 identical over 7 bases. Germline V gene data show CDR1 as LNHNV and CDR2 as YYDKDF (reference sequence). V shed 8 bases, J shed 5 bases, and the junction held 9 bases outside the gene matches. CDR3 length: 14 amino acids. Here the CDR3 DNA reads TGTGCCACCCGTGGGAGGGGGCTGGATCAGCCCCAGCATTTT. It is translated as CATRGRGLDQPQHF.

The chain uses TRBV7-6 and TRBJ2-2, with 8 nucleotides matching TRBD2. Germline V gene data show CDR1 as SGHVS and CDR2 as FNYEAQ. V shed 5 bases and J 5 bases; nucleotides not matched to a gene: 10. The CDR3 length is 16 residues. The CDR3 coding sequence is TGTGCCAGCAGCCCAACTAGCGGTGGGAGGACCGGGGAGCTGTTTTTT. Translation: CASSPTSGGRTGELFF.

This clone was counted a few times. The chain joins TRBV4-1 to TRBJ2-7; TRBD2 is a possible D gene (5 bases). V lost 4 bases and J lost 3, with 16 bases in between. The CDR3 is 15 amino acids. Germline loops: CDR1 MGHRA, CDR2 YSYEKL. CDR3 coding DNA: TGCGCCAGCAGCCTTTACCCGGGAATCATCTACGAGCAGTACTTC. Protein sequence: CASSLYPGIIYEQYF.

The table lists this clone with a few counts. The gene calls are TRBV6-8 and TRBJ1-1, with D perhaps TRBD1 (5 bases). V was clipped by 6 bases and J by 1 base, with 15 bases between them. Germline V CDR1 and CDR2: MNHGY, SAAAGT. This CDR3 has 15 amino acids. The CDR3 DNA reads as TGTGCCAGCAGCCGCTGGGGGGGGAGGAACACTGAAGCTTTCTTT. Protein: CASSRWGGRNTEAFF.

The chain combines TRBV29-1 with TRBJ1-1; D unresolved. The V and J ends lost 1 base and 4 bases respectively, with 7 bases between them. The length of the CDR3 is 12 residues. CDR1 SQVTM and CDR2 ANQGSEA come from the germline V gene. CDR3: CSVEGQFTEAFF. The CDR3 bases are TGCAGCGTTGAAGGCCAGTTCACTGAAGCTTTCTTT.

This clone has more than one count but fewer than ten. This rearrangement joins TRBV11-3 to TRBJ2-7; D might be TRBD2 (5 bases). The germline V gene has CDR1 SGHNT and CDR2 YENEEA. CDR3 length: 15 residues. The V gene lost 5 bases and the J gene lost 3 bases, with 17 bases spanning the gap. CDR3 region: CASSPSSSSGYEQYF. For the CDR3, the DNA is TGTGCCAGCAGCCCATCTAGCTCTTCCGGCTACGAGCAGTACTTC.

This clone is deemed medium-sized. The V gene is TRBV6-8, the J gene TRBJ1-1; D remains ambiguous. CDR1 MNHGY and CDR2 SAAAGT come from the germline V gene. V shed 7 bases and J shed 9 bases, with 18 bases lying between them. The CDR3 extends over 13 amino acids. The CDR3 DNA sequence: TGTGCCAGCAACGACGGACCCCCGGGCCAAGCTTTCTTT. It specifies CASNDGPPGQAFF.

The chain employs TRBV5-1 and TRBJ2-3, with TRBD2 as a possible D gene (6 bases). The CDR3 runs 14 residues. Trimming pared 2 bases from V and 5 bases from J, leaving 12 bases between. The germline V gene encodes CDR1 SGHRS and CDR2 YFSETQ. This CDR3 reads CASSFGRGGDTQYF. The DNA of the CDR3 is TGCGCCAGCAGCTTCGGGCGGGGCGGAGATACGCAGTATTTT. The full variable domain, in which reference TRBV5-1 and TRBJ2-3 provide the parts outside the CDR3, is KAGVTQTPRYLIKTRGQQVTLSCSPISGHRSVSWYQQTPGQGLQFLFEYFSETQRNKGNFPGRFSGRQFSNSRSEMNVSTLELGDSALYLCASSFGRGGDTQYFGPGTRLTVL.

The V call is TRBV6-8, the J call TRBJ2-1; possibly TRBD1 for D (6 bases). The germline V and J ends were trimmed by 11 bases and 10 bases, with 21 bases remaining between them. CDR1 is MNHGY, CDR2 SAAAGT, per germline. The CDR3 sequence is 13 residues long. CDR3 in DNA: TGTGCCGCGAGTCCAGGGGCACCACAGGAGCAGTTCTTC. Residues: CAASPGAPQEQFF.

CDR3 residues: CASSIGDTQYF. The CDR3 bases are TGTGCCAGTAGTATTGGGGATACGCAGTATTTT. The chain couples TRBV19 to TRBJ2-3; D remains unclear. Germline assignment: CDR1 LNHDA and CDR2 SQIVND (reference sequence). This CDR3 is 11 amino acids long. V was cut by 3 bases and J by 6 bases, with 4 bases left in between.

The sample holds a few counts of this clone. This chain joins TRBV15 and TRBJ1-1; no clear D. This CDR3 has 15 residues. Germline V gene data show CDR1 as LNHNV and CDR2 as YYDKDF (reference sequence). V dropped 0 bases and J dropped 2 bases, with 10 bases sitting between them. The DNA for the CDR3 is TGTGCCACCAGCAGAGAGTCTAGAGGAAACACTGAAGCTTTCTTT. Translating it yields CATSRESRGNTEAFF. The whole variable domain, filled in from reference TRBV15 and TRBJ1-1, reads DAMVIQNPRYQVTQFGKPVTLSCSQTLNHNVMYWYQQKSSQAPKLLFHYYDKDFNNEADTPDNFQSRRPNTSFCFLDIRSPGLGDTAMYLCATSRESRGNTEAFFGQGTRLTVV.

This clone was counted a few times. This chain uses TRBV4-1 with TRBJ1-2; maybe TRBD1 (5 bases). The CDR3 is 15 amino acids. The V end was cut by 7 bases, the J end by 3 bases, with 18 bases between. Per the germline V gene, CDR1 is MGHRA and CDR2 is YSYEKL. The CDR3 reads CASTPGNRLYYGYTF. Here the CDR3 DNA reads TGCGCCAGCACCCCTGGAAACAGGCTGTACTATGGCTACACCTTC.

The chain combines TRBV11-3 with TRBJ2-1; the D gene is possibly TRBD2 (5 bases). The CDR3 extends over 14 amino acids. V lost 3 bases to trimming and J lost 5 bases, with 11 bases between them. Germline loops: CDR1 SGHNT, CDR2 YENEEA. Written as DNA, the CDR3 is TGTGCCAGCAGCTTGGAGGCGGGCGACAATGAGCAGTTCTTC. Protein sequence: CASSLEAGDNEQFF.